The 29 T cell receptor beta chains below come from one sample, sequenced in a study of Graves' ophthalmopathy and Graves' hyperthyroidism. Amplification of the TCR beta CDR3 regions used RNA transcripts (as template). First-round RT-PCR employed HTBI primers, with a second-round multiplex PCR after it. TCRdb analysed the multiplex PCR reads with MiXCR anew, one entry per CDR3 protein. The sample lists just over 600,000 distinct CDR3 sequences; about 24% were seen once. Sequenced input: peripheral blood. Receptors were obtained from a young woman with stable Graves' hyperthyroidism. Some clones in this sample may be carry-over from other donors' samples.

There are many counts of this clonotype. V is TRBV24-1 and J is TRBJ2-5, with D perhaps matching TRBD2 (6 bases). V lost 4 bases, J lost 4 bases, and 12 bases lay in between. This CDR3 region has 14 residues. Germline V lookup: CDR1 KGHDR, CDR2 SFDVKD. The CDR3 region is CATSDPSRGETQYF. In DNA, the CDR3 is TGTGCCACCAGTGACCCCTCGCGGGGAGAGACCCAGTACTTC.

This clonotype was counted at least ten times. Compared with germline, one end of the junction differs, possibly owing to a read error. This chain joins TRBV7-6 and TRBJ2-5; no clear D gene. Germline loops: CDR1 SGHVS, CDR2 FNYEAQ. The CDR3 runs to 13 residues. The CDR3 nucleotides read TGTGCCAGCAGTTTAGTAAGGGAAGAGACCCAGTACTTC. This translates into CASSLVREETQYF. Variable domain in full (rest from reference TRBV7-6 and TRBJ2-5): GAGVSQSPRYKVTKRGQDVALRCDPISGHVSLYWYRQALGQGPEFLTYFNYEAQQDKSGLPNDRFSAERPEGSISTLTIQRTEQRDSAMYRCASSLVREETQYFGPGTRLLVL.

The chain joins TRBV11-1 to TRBJ1-2, with 8 positions matching TRBD1. J lost 1 base, V lost 0 bases, and 4 bases had no gene match. The CDR3 is made up of 16 amino acids. Germline V gene sequence: CDR1 SGHAT, CDR2 FQDESV (reference sequence). Here the CDR3 reads CASSLAGQELNYGYTF. The CDR3 nucleotides read TGTGCCAGCAGCTTAGCGGGACAGGAACTTAACTATGGCTACACCTTC. The whole variable domain, filled in from reference TRBV11-1 and TRBJ1-2, reads EAEVAQSPRYKITEKSQAVAFWCDPISGHATLYWYRQILGQGPELLVQFQDESVVDDSQLPKDRFSAERLKGVDSTLKIQPAELGDSAMYLCASSLAGQELNYGYTFGSGTRLTVV.

Concerning this clonotype itself: At one boundary the junction diverges from the germline segment, which might be a read error. The chain uses TRBV12-3 or TRBV12-4 and TRBJ2-7; maybe TRBD1 (6 bases). This CDR3 is built from 12 residues. Here the CDR3 reads CASSSWTDRAHF. The DNA for the CDR3 is TGTGCCAGCAGTTCCTGGACGGACAGAGCGCATTTC.

Ten or more counts support this clonotype. V is TRBV7-2 and J is TRBJ2-5; possibly TRBD2 for D (5 bases). The V end lost 0 bases, the J end lost 4 bases, and 6 bases lay between the germline ends. Per the germline V gene, CDR1 is SGHTA and CDR2 is FQGNSA. This CDR3 region has 13 residues. The CDR3 here is CASSLAAGETQYF. The CDR3 nucleotides read TGTGCCAGCAGCTTAGCTGCGGGAGAGACCCAGTACTTC.

This clonotype was picked up a small number of times. The chain recombines TRBV28 with TRBJ1-1; D is undetermined. The CDR3 loop spans 13 amino acids. Germline V CDR1 and CDR2: MDHEN, SYDVKM. V was cut by 7 bases and J by 0 bases, with 9 bases left in between. CDR3 sequence reads: CASIALMNTEAFF. The CDR3 nucleotides are TGTGCCAGCATTGCGCTCATGAACACTGAAGCTTTCTTT.

This clonotype was seen many times. CDR3 in DNA: TGTGCCAGCAGGCCCGACAGGGAAGGGGCTGAAGCTTTCTTT. This sequence encodes CASRPDREGAEAFF. The chain uses TRBV5-4 and TRBJ1-1; 7 positions agree with TRBD1. With 5 bases clipped from V and 6 bases from J, the junction kept 10 bases outside the gene matches. The CDR3 has 14 residues. Germline CDR1 SGHNT, CDR2 YYREEE (reference sequence). Using reference TRBV5-4 and TRBJ1-1 for the parts outside the CDR3, the full variable domain is ETGVTQSPTHLIKTRGQQVTLRCSSQSGHNTVSWYQQALGQGPQFIFQYYREEENGRGNFPPRFSGLQFPNYSSELNVNALELDDSALYLCASRPDREGAEAFFGQGTRLTVV.

This clonotype was seen ten or more times. V is TRBV28 and J is TRBJ1-1; the D is unclear. Germline-derived CDR1 and CDR2 are MDHEN and SYDVKM. Trimming left V 7 bases short and J 5 bases short, with 8 bases between. The CDR3 is 11 residues long. The CDR3 loop is CASNAETEAFF. The CDR3 DNA follows: TGTGCCAGCAATGCGGAAACTGAAGCTTTCTTT. The entire variable domain, with the rest obtained from reference TRBV28 and TRBJ1-1, is as follows: DVKVTQSSRYLVKRTGEKVFLECVQDMDHENMFWYRQDPGLGLRLIYFSYDVKMKEKGDIPEGYSVSREKKERFSLILESASTNQTSMYLCASNAETEAFFGQGTRLTVV.

This clonotype was counted at least ten times. V and J are TRBV12-3 or TRBV12-4 and TRBJ2-2, with D possibly matching TRBD1 (5 bases). Trimming stripped 5 bases from V and 6 bases from J, with 16 bases between. The CDR3 extends over 15 amino acids. The CDR3 protein is CASSPQDAGSGELFF. The CDR3 DNA reads TGTGCCAGCAGTCCTCAAGACGCAGGGTCCGGGGAGCTGTTTTTT.

This clonotype occurred a few times. CDR3 coding DNA: TGTGCCAGCAGCCAAGATCGTCTTACGGGCTCCGAGGTCGAGGCTTTCTTT. Its protein product is CASSQDRLTGSEVEAFF. The V call is TRBV3-1, the J call TRBJ1-1; D is unclear. V was pared by 0 bases and J by 11 bases, with 25 bases between. This CDR3 spans 17 amino acids. Germline CDR1 and CDR2: LGHDT and YNNKEL (reference sequence).

This clonotype was seen at least ten times. Its ends do not fully match the called genes, so a read error is possible. This chain joins TRBV5-1 and TRBJ1-6, with 7 bases matching TRBD1. The CDR3 covers 16 residues. Germline CDR1 is SGHRS and CDR2 is YFSETQ. The CDR3 protein is CASSTGTASDNSPLHF. The CDR3 DNA is TGCGCCAGCAGCACCGGGACAGCCTCCGATAATTCACCCCTCCACTTT.

The sample holds many counts of this clonotype. The rearrangement links TRBV20-1 to TRBJ1-2; D is perhaps TRBD1 (5 bases). With 5 bases removed from V and 4 bases from J, the gap between germline ends came to 14 bases. The CDR3 is made up of 13 amino acids. The V gene's germline CDR1 is DFQATT and CDR2 SNEGSKA (reference sequence). CDR3 sequence: CSAGGRGGYGYTF. CDR3 coding DNA: TGCAGTGCTGGGGGGAGGGGCGGCTATGGCTACACCTTC.

This clonotype has a count of ten or more. This chain links TRBV12-3 or TRBV12-4 with TRBJ1-1; 8 bases map to TRBD1. The CDR3 has 15 residues. V shed 5 bases, J shed 1 base, and the junction held 6 bases outside the gene matches. CDR3 sequence: CASSPRDRWNTEAFF. CDR3 nucleotide sequence: TGTGCCAGCAGTCCAAGGGACAGGTGGAACACTGAAGCTTTCTTT.

This clonotype was observed many times. The V and J genes are TRBV6-1 and TRBJ1-6; weak D call: TRBD1 (6 bases). The CDR3 has 18 amino acids. CDR1 is MNHNS and CDR2 is SASEGT in the germline V gene. V was shortened by 5 bases and J by 0 bases, with 17 bases between the two germline ends. The CDR3 loop reads CASSKGGSGISYNSPLHF. The CDR3 coding sequence is TGTGCCAGCAGTAAGGGGGGATCGGGGATCTCCTATAATTCACCCCTCCACTTT.

The sample holds a few counts of this clonotype. The chain links TRBV6-1 to TRBJ2-5; 8 nucleotides align to TRBD2. There are 15 residues in the CDR3. Trimming cost V 4 bases and J 7 bases; bases outside gene matches: 11. Looked up from germline, CDR1 is MNHNS and CDR2 is SASEGT. For the CDR3, the DNA is TGTGCCAGCAGTGTTGCAGCGGGAGAGTTGGGGACCCAGTACTTC. Its protein is CASSVAAGELGTQYF.

CDR3 coding DNA: TGTGCCAGCAGTCCCGATCGGGCGGTCACTGAAGCTTTCTTT. Translation gives CASSPDRAVTEAFF. V is TRBV12-3 or TRBV12-4 and J is TRBJ1-1, with D unclear. V lost 5 bases and J lost 4, with 14 bases in between. The CDR3 length is 14 residues.

This clonotype has just a few counts. The chain uses TRBV15 and TRBJ2-5; D is ambiguous. The CDR3 totals 12 residues. The V end was cut by 0 bases, the J end by 13 bases, with 12 bases between. Germline values: CDR1 LNHNV, CDR2 YYDKDF (reference sequence). The CDR3 DNA follows: TGTGCCACCAGCAGAGATCAAAGCCGACCGTACTTC. This codes for CATSRDQSRPYF.

The J gene is TRBJ2-7, the V gene TRBV20-1; possible D gene TRBD2, 6 bases. CDR1 and CDR2 from the germline V gene are DFQATT and SNEGSKA (reference sequence). CDR3 size: 13 residues. Trimming took off 5 bases at V and 1 base at J, with 12 bases between the two ends. The CDR3 bases are TGCAGTGCTCCCGGGGGTGGTTCCTACGAGCAGTACTTC. Its protein is CSAPGGGSYEQYF.

This clonotype was picked up many times. This chain uses TRBV28 with TRBJ1-5, with D hard to call. The CDR3 runs 13 residues. The V end was cut by 6 bases, the J end by 3 bases, with 9 bases between. Germline lookup yields CDR1 MDHEN and CDR2 SYDVKM. CDR3 in amino acids: CASRIPDNQPQHF. The CDR3 bases are TGTGCCAGCAGAATCCCAGACAATCAGCCCCAGCATTTT.

This clonotype came up many times. The rearrangement uses TRBV20-1 and TRBJ1-2; D unclear. V was pared by 8 bases and J by 2 bases, with 12 bases between. Germline lookup yields CDR1 DFQATT and CDR2 SNEGSKA (reference sequence). The CDR3 consists of 12 residues. The CDR3 bases are TGCAGTTCCTACACGGGAAACTATGGCTACACCTTC. It yields the protein CSSYTGNYGYTF.

This clonotype was picked up many times. This chain connects TRBV28 to TRBJ1-1; maybe TRBD1 (5 bases). Per the germline V gene, CDR1 is MDHEN and CDR2 is SYDVKM. V lost 7 bases, J lost 3 bases, and 9 bases lay in between. The CDR3 covers 12 residues. CDR3 protein: CASTSRDTEAFF. The CDR3 DNA reads as TGTGCCAGCACTTCCAGGGACACTGAAGCTTTCTTT.

This clonotype was seen a few times. The rearrangement links TRBV9 to TRBJ2-7; perhaps D is TRBD1 or TRBD2 (5 bases each). The CDR3 is made up of 17 amino acids. Per the germline V gene, CDR1 is SGDLS and CDR2 is YYNGEE. Trimming pared 0 bases from V and 4 bases from J, leaving 20 bases between. Here the CDR3 reads CASSVGGPGSVPYEQYF. CDR3 DNA sequence: TGTGCCAGCAGCGTAGGCGGGCCAGGGTCGGTTCCGTACGAGCAGTACTTC.

This clonotype was found many times. CDR3: CASSQVGGEQYF. Here the CDR3 DNA reads TGCGCCAGCAGCCAGGTTGGGGGAGAGCAGTACTTC. The chain has TRBV5-1 and TRBJ2-7; either TRBD1 or TRBD2 may fit D (5 bases each). V was trimmed by 4 bases and J by 7 bases, leaving 12 bases between them. This CDR3 has 12 amino acids. The germline V gene encodes CDR1 SGHRS and CDR2 YFSETQ.

This clonotype was counted at least ten times. The CDR3 DNA reads as TGTGCTAGTGGTTTGGGGACAGGGGAAGAGACCCAGTACTTC. Amino acid sequence: CASGLGTGEETQYF. The rearrangement uses TRBV12-5 and TRBJ2-5, with TRBD1 matching over 9 bases. V lost 1 base, J lost 3 bases, and 0 bases stayed unmatched. The germline gives CDR1 LGHNT, CDR2 FRNRAP. This CDR3 is built from 14 residues.

V usage is TRBV6-5 and J usage is TRBJ2-7; the D gene is possibly TRBD1 (6 bases). This CDR3 is 15 amino acids long. Germline CDR1 reads MNHEY; CDR2 reads SVGAGI. V dropped 0 bases and J dropped 3 bases, with 12 bases sitting between them. The DNA of the CDR3 is TGTGCCAGCAGTTACTCTGGCAGGGGCGTCTACGAGCAGTACTTC. It specifies CASSYSGRGVYEQYF.

The genes are TRBV2 and TRBJ1-1, with D maybe TRBD1 (6 bases). The CDR3 loop spans 14 amino acids. V dropped 6 bases and J dropped 6 bases, with 17 bases sitting between them. Germline V gives CDR1 SNHLY, CDR2 FYNNEI. CDR3 DNA sequence: TGTGCCAGCAGGGAACAGGGTGTTGGACCTGAAGCTTTCTTT. This encodes CASREQGVGPEAFF.

This clonotype showed up just once. The junction departs from germline at one end; a sequencing error may be responsible. The V and J genes are TRBV30 and TRBJ1-1, with 7 bases lining up with TRBD1. CDR1 and CDR2 (germline): GTSNPN, SVGIG (reference sequence). The CDR3 is 14 residues long. CDR3 in amino acids: CAWRTGIWGTDAFF. CDR3 coding DNA: TGTGCCTGGAGGACAGGGATATGGGGCACTGATGCTTTCTTT.

This clonotype came up many times. J is TRBJ1-2 and V is TRBV14, with D unclear. Germline assignment: CDR1 SGHDN and CDR2 FVKESK. The CDR3 extends over 13 amino acids. V gave up 0 bases and J gave up 4 bases, with 6 bases separating them. This CDR3 reads CASSQDRTYGYTF. The CDR3 DNA sequence: TGTGCCAGCAGCCAAGATCGGACCTATGGCTACACCTTC.

This clonotype occurred many times. The chain couples TRBV7-9 to TRBJ1-1; no definite D call. Trimming took 7 bases from V and 0 from J, leaving 12 bases between them. Germline-derived CDR1 and CDR2 are SEHNR and FQNEAQ (reference sequence). The CDR3 totals 14 residues. The CDR3 DNA sequence: TGTGCCAGCAAATCCGGGAGCATGAACACTGAAGCTTTCTTT. Its protein is CASKSGSMNTEAFF.